A single sample is the source of the 4 T cell receptor beta chains below, sequenced in a study of cytomegalovirus exposure and HLA in healthy donors. The PCR was carried out with 60 Vbeta primers and 13 Jbeta primers. Method: immunoSEQ multiplex PCR; TCRdb's copy keeps in-frame clones and lacks some. Of 180,000 or so clones in the sample, approximately 82% were seen once. Sequenced: PBMCs. These receptors originate from a male donor in good health and CMV-seronegative.

The rearrangement joins TRBV4-1 to TRBJ2-7, with 9 bases that match TRBD1. Germline values: CDR1 MGHRA, CDR2 YSYEKL. The CDR3 runs to 15 residues. Trimming at V came to 2 bases and at J to 3 bases, leaving 5 bases not matched to a gene. The CDR3 region has the DNA TGCGCCAGCAGCCAACCGGGACAGGGCCTCTACGAGCAGTACTTC. Translated: CASSQPGQGLYEQYF.

The chain has TRBV25-1 and TRBJ2-5; possibly TRBD1 for D (8 bases). CDR3 size: 16 residues. Deletions cut 8 bases from V and 3 bases from J, with 22 bases between. The germline V gene encodes CDR1 MGHDK and CDR2 SYGVNS. This CDR3 reads CASGGGQGAWKETQYF. CDR3 bases: TGTGCCAGCGGGGGGGGGCAGGGGGCCTGGAAAGAGACCCAGTACTTC.

The chain couples TRBV30 to TRBJ1-1; 8 bases fit TRBD1. The CDR3 contains 14 residues. V dropped 0 bases and J dropped 6; count of bases not matched to a gene: 6. In germline, CDR1 is GTSNPN, CDR2 SVGIG (reference sequence). The CDR3 region is CAWSVGTGDAEAFF. The DNA of the CDR3 is TGTGCCTGGAGTGTTGGGACAGGTGATGCTGAAGCTTTCTTT.

This clone was found a few times. A junction boundary mismatches the germline segment, possibly from a read error. The chain employs TRBV5-6 and TRBJ2-7; 10 bases match TRBD1. Germline V gene data show CDR1 as SGHDT and CDR2 as YYEEEE. This CDR3 region has 12 residues. In DNA, the CDR3 is TGTGCCAGCAGCGGACAGGGGGGCGCGCTGATCTTC. Translation: CASSGQGGALIF. Drawing the rest from reference TRBV5-6 and TRBJ2-7, the complete variable domain is DAGVTQSPTHLIKTRGQQVTLRCSPKSGHDTVSWYQQALGQGPQFIFQYYEEEERQRGNFPDRFSGHQFPNYSSELNVNALLLGDSALYLCASSGQGGALIFGPGTRLTVT.